This TCR beta chain is from a study of Ad26.COV2.S vaccination and SARS-CoV-2 variants (dated by TCRdb to 2020 to 2022). Background on the whole study: Donors in the vaccine arm were drawn from COV1001, a phase I-IIa trial of Ad26.COV2.S in healthy adults that was multicentre, randomized, double-blind and placebo-controlled. Ad26.COV2.S was administered intramuscularly at a dose of 5x10^10 or 1x10^11 viral particles, either as one shot or as two shots given 56 days apart. TCRbeta repertoire sequencing served as the tool for gauging how specific and how broad the SARS-CoV-2-reactive T cell receptors were following Ad26.COV2.S vaccination. The TCR-sequenced set comprised around 30 samples: approximately 19 Ad26.COV2.S vaccine recipients, 5 placebo recipients and 8 SARS-CoV-2 convalescent individuals. Trial participants were randomized into five groups of five: low-dose or high-dose Ad26.COV2.S given once or twice, or placebo on both occasions. Investigators remained blinded to trial group allocation during experiments and outcome assessment. What the authors observed across the whole study: After vaccination, spike-specific CD8+ and CD4+ T cell responses were reported to show substantial breadth. Ad26.COV2.S recipients had higher spike-specific TCR breadth than placebo recipients (P = 0.0014). Non-spike TCR breadth was comparable between vaccine and placebo recipients, consistent with the vaccine containing only spike. The authors noted that total T cell responses may have been underestimated by the TCR breadth and depth analyses. The study was not powered for comparison of responses between vaccine doses or regimens.

CDR1 SEHNR and CDR2 FQNEAQ are derived from the germline V gene (reference sequence). Reading from cysteine to phenylalanine, the CDR3 counts 12 amino acids. Only the CDR3 DNA stays, 36 bases, in frame from base 1. V loses 0 bases, J loses 6 bases, and the germline ends lie 5 bases apart. Remarks on this clone: Its antigen has not been determined. The input lacks base qualities; no much larger clone sits a single base away.

In the paper's terms, the treatment or condition label means: about 20 received Ad26.COV2.S at low or high dose, single or two shots; about 5 received placebo; per-sample allocation not given. For vaccine and placebo recipients, repertoires were sequenced using samples collected on day 63 after the first injection. In Cohort 1b, 25 to 30 adults aged 18-55 years were enrolled at a single site in Boston, USA, between 29 July and 7 August 2020. Ad26.COV2.S was a replication-incompetent adenovirus type 26 vector expressing a prefusion-stabilized SARS-CoV-2 spike protein from the original Wuhan strain. TCRbeta CDR3 regions were sequenced with the immunoSEQ Assay. After extraction, genomic DNA underwent amplification by bias-controlled multiplex PCR, followed by high-throughput sequencing. The study's own analysis went as follows. To quantify the absolute abundance of each unique TCRbeta CDR3 region, sequences were collapsed and filtered. T cell fraction was estimated by normalizing TCRbeta template counts to usable DNA, which was measured by amplifying reference genes present in all nucleated cells. Repertoire TCRs were annotated as SARS-CoV-2-specific when V gene, CDR3 amino acid sequence and J gene were exactly matched to a known reactive TCR set. The reference SARS-CoV-2 TCR set was obtained from MIRA and was filtered for enrichment in COVID-19-positive ImmuneCODE repertoires, whereby public or cross-reactive TCRs were removed. Drawing on the MIRA antigens, annotated TCRs were analysed further at the level of specific ORF or position within ORF. Breadth was defined as the number of annotated unique rearrangements divided by the total number of unique productive rearrangements, and depth was defined as the summed frequency of the annotated unique rearrangements. Two-sided Wilcoxon rank-sum tests were applied when comparing TCR breadth between groups. The immuneACCESS repertoire file appears here via TCRdb, limited to in-frame rearrangements. These files lack a portion of the clones; in checked studies, under half of the deficit traces to unresolved V genes, and the cause of the others is not known. Clonal size and the V and J genes are those of that table, whereas D and trimming came from the DNA. The table for this sample lists some 480,000 clones; roughly 85% of them were counted only once. The top ten clones comprise around 13% of the sample.

The sequence derives from a person between 18 and 59 years old who received the Ad26.COV2.S COVID-19 vaccine or a placebo. The chain couples TRBV7-9 to TRBJ1-1; the D gene is unclear. The sample here was peripheral blood, taken in a trial of Ad26.COV2.S vaccine versus placebo. Here the CDR3 is given as CASSLAAAEAFF. The DNA sequence reads TGTGCCAGCAGCTTAGCTGCGGCTGAAGCTTTCTTT.